Sequencing of this TCR beta chain was carried out in a study of cytomegalovirus exposure and HLA in healthy donors. Study-wide findings and caveats: Specific recognition of CMV antigens was confirmed in vitro for three chains (all CMV-associated). What a later analysis showed was that several of the most significant clusters appeared linked to common viral pathogens.

On this clone itself: Antigen: not known.

Amplification used 60 Vbeta primers and 13 Jbeta primers. Repertoires were generated with immunoSEQ multiplex PCR, while TCRdb's copy carries only in-frame clones and drops some. The top ten clones hold 15% to 18% of a sample with about 200,000 clones, over 65% of them seen once. V lost 3 bases to trimming and J lost 7 bases; unmatched junction nucleotides: 17. Germline V lookup: CDR1 ENHRY, CDR2 SYGVKD. The CDR3 is 17 residues long. The sequencing input was PBMCs. This sequence joins TRBV10-3 and TRBJ2-5; 7 bases map to TRBD1. This TCR came from a man aged 35-49 years in good health and CMV-seronegative. The CDR3 region has the DNA TGTGCCATCAGTGACCCCCGGGACAGTACCTCCCGGGGGACCCAGTACTTC. Residues: CAISDPRDSTSRGTQYF.